The 25 T cell receptor beta chains below were found in one sample sequenced in a study of OX40 agonist ivuxolimab in advanced cancers. Here immunoSEQ multiplex PCR was the method, and the copy in TCRdb shows in-frame clones only, minus some. The sample gives tens of thousands of clones, 90% of which show up once; roughly 0.54% is in the top ten. This specimen was CD4+ or CD8+ T cells sorted from blood, taken in a trial of the OX40 agonist ivuxolimab. Every receptor here comes from an adult with an advanced solid tumor such as melanoma, head and neck, liver or kidney cancer.

V and J are TRBV7-2 and TRBJ2-2; 9 bases match TRBD1. This CDR3 region has 15 residues. Germline lookup yields CDR1 SGHTA and CDR2 FQGNSA. V shed 5 bases and J 6 bases; nucleotides not matched to a gene: 7. Here the CDR3 DNA reads TGTGCCAGCAGCCCTGGGACAGGGTATTCCGGGGAGCTGTTTTTT. It codes for CASSPGTGYSGELFF.

The V call is TRBV18, the J call TRBJ2-5; D could derive from TRBD1 or TRBD2 (5 bases each). Germline V gene lookup returns CDR1 KGHSH and CDR2 LQKENI. The CDR3 sequence is 16 residues long. V lost 3 bases to trimming and J lost 2 bases, with 16 bases between them. The CDR3 DNA reads TGTGCCAGCTCACCCGGGATCCTAGGGGAACAAGAGACCCAGTACTTC. It is translated as CASSPGILGEQETQYF. Combining the CDR3 with reference TRBV18 and TRBJ2-5 gives the whole variable domain NAGVMQNPRHLVRRRGQEARLRCSPMKGHSHVYWYRQLPEEGLKFMVYLQKENIIDESGMPKERFSAEFPKEGPSILRIQQVVRGDSAAYFCASSPGILGEQETQYFGPGTRLLVL.

The gene calls are TRBV30 and TRBJ2-7; D gene ambiguous. Germline CDR1 GTSNPN, CDR2 SVGIG (reference sequence). The CDR3 consists of 11 residues. Trimming removed 2 bases at V and 3 bases at J, with 5 bases between. The CDR3 loop reads CAWSYNYEQYF. CDR3 nucleotides: TGTGCCTGGAGTTACAACTACGAGCAGTACTTC.

The chain has TRBV7-2 and TRBJ2-5, with 10 bases lining up with TRBD2. Germline CDR1 reads SGHTA; CDR2 reads FQGNSA. The CDR3 runs 16 residues. The ends lost 5 bases at V and 7 bases at J; junction bases unmatched: 13. The CDR3 DNA sequence: TGTGCCAGCAGCCGTATGACTAGCGGGCGGGAAGTGACCCAGTACTTC. Translated, it gives CASSRMTSGREVTQYF. The whole variable domain, remainder taken from reference TRBV7-2 and TRBJ2-5, is GAGVSQSPSNKVTEKGKDVELRCDPISGHTALYWYRQSLGQGLEFLIYFQGNSAPDKSGLPSDRFSAERTGGSVSTLTIQRTQQEDSAVYLCASSRMTSGREVTQYFGPGTRLLVL.

This chain joins TRBV9 and TRBJ1-1; 8 nucleotides line up with TRBD1. After removal of 0 bases from V and 0 bases from J, the junction contained 4 bases not matched to a gene. Germline V gene data show CDR1 as SGDLS and CDR2 as YYNGEE. The CDR3 is 16 amino acids. The CDR3 DNA follows: TGTGCCAGCAGCGTAGGCCAGGGGGCCGTGAACACTGAAGCTTTCTTT. Translation: CASSVGQGAVNTEAFF.

This clone has only a few counts. V is TRBV25-1 and J is TRBJ2-3; D possibly corresponds to TRBD2 (6 bases). Trimming took off 9 bases at V and 7 bases at J, with 17 bases between the two ends. The V gene's germline CDR1 is MGHDK and CDR2 SYGVNS. This CDR3 has 13 amino acids. The CDR3 loop is CASEGLAPYTQYF. CDR3 nucleotides: TGTGCCAGTGAGGGACTCGCCCCCTATACGCAGTATTTT.

V usage is TRBV21-1 and J usage is TRBJ2-1; TRBD2, as called in the table, went unchecked against the DNA. TRBV21-1 is marked as a pseudogene. The CDR3 spans 13 residues. The DNA for the CDR3 is TGTGCCAGAAGTCTAGCGGGAGATCCTGAGCAGTTCTTC. This sequence encodes CARSLAGDPEQFF.

The chain has TRBV20-1 and TRBJ2-5; no definite D call. The CDR3 consists of 10 residues. Germline V gene sequence: CDR1 DFQATT, CDR2 SNEGSKA (reference sequence). The V gene lost 6 bases and the J gene lost 10 bases, with 12 bases spanning the gap. CDR3 sequence: CSATSGDQYF. CDR3 coding DNA: TGCAGTGCCACGAGTGGGGACCAGTACTTC.

This chain joins TRBV19 and TRBJ1-1; 7 nucleotides align to TRBD1. Per the germline V gene, CDR1 is LNHDA and CDR2 is SQIVND (reference sequence). The length of the CDR3 is 15 residues. The V and J ends lost 3 bases and 0 bases, in that order; junction bases with no gene match: 4. As DNA, the CDR3 is TGTGCCAGTAGTATGGGCACAGGGGTGAACACTGAAGCTTTCTTT. The encoded protein is CASSMGTGVNTEAFF. The whole variable domain, remainder taken from reference TRBV19 and TRBJ1-1, is DGGITQSPKYLFRKEGQNVTLSCEQNLNHDAMYWYRQDPGQGLRLIYYSQIVNDFQKGDIAEGYSVSREKKESFPLTVTSAQKNPTAFYLCASSMGTGVNTEAFFGQGTRLTVV.

The rearrangement joins TRBV30 to TRBJ2-7; TRBD1 aligns across 9 bases. This CDR3 comprises 14 residues. The germline gives CDR1 GTSNPN, CDR2 SVGIG (reference sequence). J was trimmed by 5 bases and V by 0 bases; bases with no gene match: 5. In nucleotides, the CDR3 is TGTGCCTGGAGTGTACCGGGACAGGGAAACGAGCAGTACTTC. Translating gives CAWSVPGQGNEQYF.

CDR3 sequence reads: CASSLGNTGELFF. CDR3 coding DNA: TGTGCCAGCAGCTTAGGGAACACCGGGGAGCTGTTTTTT. This chain joins TRBV7-2 and TRBJ2-2, with no clear D. The CDR3 has 13 amino acids. Germline CDR1 SGHTA, CDR2 FQGNSA. V was clipped by 1 base and J by 1 base, with 1 base between them.

The rearrangement uses TRBV18 and TRBJ2-1, with D unresolved. V lost 8 bases and J 9 bases, leaving 11 bases between the germline ends. Per germline, CDR1 KGHSH and CDR2 LQKENI. There are 11 residues in the CDR3. CDR3 DNA: TGTGCCAGCCAAGACGGCAGTGAGCAGTTCTTC. Translating gives CASQDGSEQFF.

This clone has only a few counts. This rearrangement joins TRBV7-2 to TRBJ2-7; perhaps TRBD2 as D (5 bases). V was pared by 5 bases and J by 4 bases, with 12 bases between. The CDR3 is 13 residues long. CDR1 and CDR2 from the germline V gene are SGHTA and FQGNSA. CDR3 amino acids: CASSLSREYEQYF. In nucleotides, the CDR3 is TGTGCCAGCAGCCTGTCGAGGGAATACGAGCAGTACTTC.

The chain has TRBV30 and TRBJ2-7, with D maybe TRBD2 (6 bases). V dropped 0 bases and J dropped 4 bases, with 19 bases sitting between them. The CDR3 is made up of 16 amino acids. CDR1 is GTSNPN and CDR2 is SVGIG in the germline V gene (reference sequence). This chain's CDR3 is CAWSVPPGLALYEQYF. CDR3 coding DNA: TGTGCCTGGAGTGTACCGCCGGGACTGGCTTTATACGAGCAGTACTTC. Full variable domain (rest looked up from reference TRBV30 and TRBJ2-7): SQTIHQWPATLVQPVGSPLSLECTVEGTSNPNLYWYRQAAGRGLQLLFYSVGIGQISSEVPQNLSASRPQDRQFILSSKKLLLSDSGFYLCAWSVPPGLALYEQYFGPGTRLTVT.

V gene TRBV9 combines with J gene TRBJ2-1; 12 positions match TRBD2. The germline gives CDR1 SGDLS, CDR2 YYNGEE. This CDR3 is built from 17 residues. Trimming at V came to 7 bases and at J to 0 bases, leaving 8 bases not matched to a gene. In DNA, the CDR3 is TGTGCCAGCTCACGGACTAGCGGGGTAGGCTCCTACAATGAGCAGTTCTTC. Amino acid sequence: CASSRTSGVGSYNEQFF.

The chain has TRBV27 and TRBJ2-7; 9 bases are shared with TRBD1. The trim removed 6 bases at V and 2 bases at J, leaving 8 bases unmatched. Germline V CDR1 and CDR2: MNHEY, SMNVEV (reference sequence). CDR3 length equals 15 residues. This CDR3 is CASRAPGQGTYEQYF. Here the CDR3 DNA reads TGTGCCAGCAGAGCTCCGGGACAGGGAACCTACGAGCAGTACTTC.

The chain recombines TRBV28 with TRBJ1-1; the D gene is possibly TRBD1 (6 bases). Germline V gene data show CDR1 as MDHEN and CDR2 as SYDVKM. The CDR3 is 13 amino acids. Trimming left V 11 bases short and J 2 bases short, with 15 bases between. Written as DNA, the CDR3 is TGTGCCTCCCAATCAGGGGCAAACACTGAAGCTTTCTTT. Amino acid sequence: CASQSGANTEAFF.

CDR3 sequence: CASSHLQGGTRSNQPQHF. For the CDR3, the DNA is TGTGCCAGCAGCCACCTACAGGGGGGTACGAGAAGCAATCAGCCCCAGCATTTT. The V call is TRBV16, the J call TRBJ1-5, with TRBD1 matching 8 bases. This CDR3 spans 18 amino acids. Trimming took 3 bases from V and 1 from J; bases not matched to a gene: 11. The germline gives CDR1 KGHSY, CDR2 FQNENV.

The rearrangement links TRBV7-9 to TRBJ1-2; no clear D gene. The CDR3 runs to 12 residues. V lost 1 base and J 4 bases, leaving 4 bases between the germline ends. CDR1 is SEHNR and CDR2 is FQNEAQ in the germline V gene (reference sequence). DNA for the CDR3: TGTGCCAGCAGCTTAGACGGCTATGGCTACACCTTC. This gives the protein CASSLDGYGYTF.

This rearrangement joins TRBV7-2 to TRBJ2-7, with TRBD1 as a possible D gene (6 bases). CDR3 length: 12 amino acids. V was cut by 4 bases and J by 5 bases, with 9 bases left in between. Germline V lookup: CDR1 SGHTA, CDR2 FQGNSA. CDR3 DNA sequence: TGTGCCAGCAGCTCCTCAGGGGACGAGCAGTACTTC. Translation: CASSSSGDEQYF.

This rearrangement joins TRBV6-6 to TRBJ2-3; D gene uncertain. The V gene lost 5 bases and the J gene lost 0 bases, with 9 bases spanning the gap. Germline CDR1 MNHNY, CDR2 SVGAGI (reference sequence). CDR3 length: 14 amino acids. The CDR3 DNA is TGTGCCAGCAGTAGCGACGGGAGCACAGATACGCAGTATTTT. Translation: CASSSDGSTDTQYF.

The chain recombines TRBV7-2 with TRBJ2-5; D not certain. The CDR3 length is 13 residues. CDR1 is SGHTA and CDR2 is FQGNSA in the germline V gene. V gave up 5 bases and J gave up 2 bases, with 9 bases separating them. The CDR3 bases are TGTGCCAGCAGCCCTACACGGCAAGAGACCCAGTACTTC. Amino acids: CASSPTRQETQYF.

The V gene is TRBV6-6, the J gene TRBJ2-7, with D possibly TRBD1 on 5 matching bases. The CDR3 covers 15 residues. From germline, CDR1 is MNHNY and CDR2 SVGAGI (reference sequence). The V and J ends lost 2 bases and 1 base respectively, with 12 bases between them. The CDR3 nucleotides are TGTGCCAGCAGTTACAGCAGGGTGACATCCTACGAGCAGTACTTC. It specifies CASSYSRVTSYEQYF.

The chain recombines TRBV7-2 with TRBJ2-5; possibly TRBD1 for D (6 bases). V shed 5 bases and J shed 2 bases, with 15 bases lying between them. The CDR3 totals 15 residues. The germline gives CDR1 SGHTA, CDR2 FQGNSA. Here the CDR3 reads CASSQWDTEQETQYF. The DNA for the CDR3 is TGTGCCAGCAGCCAATGGGACACCGAGCAAGAGACCCAGTACTTC.

This clone was picked up a small number of times. J is TRBJ2-1 and V is TRBV4-2; D may match TRBD1 or TRBD2 (5 bases each). CDR1 and CDR2 from the germline V gene are LGHNA and YNFKEQ. The germline V and J ends were trimmed by 6 bases and 2 bases, with 8 bases remaining between them. CDR3 length: 13 residues. CDR3 nucleotides: TGTGCCAGCAGTACGGGGCCCTACAATGAGCAGTTCTTC. Protein sequence: CASSTGPYNEQFF.